This T cell receptor (beta chain) derives from a study of blood T cells in healthy people across ages. Then a second PCR, running roughly 7 to 12 cycles, was carried out with a sample-barcoded 5' primer and a J-beta primer mix. TCRdb ran MiXCR on the 5' RACE reads and lists one entry per CDR3 protein. This table holds about 720,000 distinct CDR3 sequences, 20% to 25% found once. Ten or more counts support this clonotype. Germline-derived CDR1 and CDR2 are SQVTM and ANQGSEA. Trimming removed 7 bases from V and 1 base from J, with 10 bases in between. There are 12 residues in the CDR3. The same sample was also used in a study of T cells of mothers and their children.

The genes are TRBV29-1 and TRBJ1-1; tentative D call: TRBD1 (6 bases). Sequencing used blood. The TCR originated in a boy younger than 18 in good health. The CDR3 loop reads CSALTGNTEAFF. For the CDR3, the DNA is TGCAGCGCTCTGACAGGGAACACTGAAGCTTTCTTT.